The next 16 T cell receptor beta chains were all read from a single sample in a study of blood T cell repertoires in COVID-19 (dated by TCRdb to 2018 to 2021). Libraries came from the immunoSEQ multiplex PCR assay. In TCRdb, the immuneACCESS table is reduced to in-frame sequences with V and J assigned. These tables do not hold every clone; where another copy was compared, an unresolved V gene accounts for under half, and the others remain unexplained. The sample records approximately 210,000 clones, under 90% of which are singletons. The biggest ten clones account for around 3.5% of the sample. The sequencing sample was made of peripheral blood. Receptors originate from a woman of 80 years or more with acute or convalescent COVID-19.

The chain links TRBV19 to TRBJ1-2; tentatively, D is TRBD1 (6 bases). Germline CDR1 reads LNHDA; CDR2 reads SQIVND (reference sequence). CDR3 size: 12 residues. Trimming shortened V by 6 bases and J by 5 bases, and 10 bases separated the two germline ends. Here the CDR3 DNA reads TGTGCCAGTAGACAGGGCGAATATGGCTACACCTTC. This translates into CASRQGEYGYTF.

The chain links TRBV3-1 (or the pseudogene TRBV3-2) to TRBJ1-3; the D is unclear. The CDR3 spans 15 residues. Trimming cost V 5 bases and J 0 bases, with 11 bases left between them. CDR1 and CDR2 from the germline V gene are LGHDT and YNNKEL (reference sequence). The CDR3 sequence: CASSMMGGSGNTIYF. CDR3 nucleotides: TGTGCCAGCAGCATGATGGGAGGCTCTGGAAACACCATATATTTT.

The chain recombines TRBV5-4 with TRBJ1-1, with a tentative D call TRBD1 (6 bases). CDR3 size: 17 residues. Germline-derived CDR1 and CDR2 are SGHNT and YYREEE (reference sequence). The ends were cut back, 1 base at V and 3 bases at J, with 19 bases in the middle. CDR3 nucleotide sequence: TGTGCCAGCAGCTTGTTCCCGCGTACAGGGTCGGACACTGAAGCTTTCTTT. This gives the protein CASSLFPRTGSDTEAFF.

The CDR3 DNA reads as TGTGCCAGCAGCACCGCTACAGGGGGGGGACGGACAGATACGCAGTATTTT. It yields the protein CASSTATGGGRTDTQYF. The V gene is TRBV5-4, the J gene TRBJ2-3, with D possibly matching TRBD1 (8 bases). The V end was cut by 4 bases, the J end by 3 bases, with 21 bases between. Germline V lookup: CDR1 SGHNT, CDR2 YYREEE (reference sequence). The length of the CDR3 is 17 residues.

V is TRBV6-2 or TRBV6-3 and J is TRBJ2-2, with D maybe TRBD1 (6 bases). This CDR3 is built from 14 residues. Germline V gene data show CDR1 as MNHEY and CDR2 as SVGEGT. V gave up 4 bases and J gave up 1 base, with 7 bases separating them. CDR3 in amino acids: CASSLDRNTGELFF. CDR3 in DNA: TGTGCCAGCAGTTTGGACAGGAACACCGGGGAGCTGTTTTTT.

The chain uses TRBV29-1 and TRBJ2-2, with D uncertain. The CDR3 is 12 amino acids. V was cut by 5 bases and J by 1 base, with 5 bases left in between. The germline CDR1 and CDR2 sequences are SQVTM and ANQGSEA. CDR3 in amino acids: CSVMRNTGELFF. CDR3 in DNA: TGCAGCGTTATGAGGAACACCGGGGAGCTGTTTTTT.

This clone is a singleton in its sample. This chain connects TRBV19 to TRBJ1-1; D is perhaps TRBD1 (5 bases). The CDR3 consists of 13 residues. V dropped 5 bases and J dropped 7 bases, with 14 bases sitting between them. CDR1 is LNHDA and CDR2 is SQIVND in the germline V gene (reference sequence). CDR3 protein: CASSPVGGIEAFF. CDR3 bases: TGTGCCAGTAGTCCCGTGGGGGGGATTGAAGCTTTCTTT.

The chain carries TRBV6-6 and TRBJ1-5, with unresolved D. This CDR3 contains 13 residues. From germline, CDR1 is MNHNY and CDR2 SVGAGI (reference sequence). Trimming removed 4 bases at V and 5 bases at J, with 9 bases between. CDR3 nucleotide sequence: TGTGCCAGCAGTTTCCGGGTAGATCAGCCCCAGCATTTT. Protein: CASSFRVDQPQHF.

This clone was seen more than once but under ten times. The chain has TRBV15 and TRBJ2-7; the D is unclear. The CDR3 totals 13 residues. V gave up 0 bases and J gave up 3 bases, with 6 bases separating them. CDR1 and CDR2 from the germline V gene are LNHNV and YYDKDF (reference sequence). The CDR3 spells CATSRDLNYEQYF. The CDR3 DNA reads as TGTGCCACCAGCAGAGATCTAAACTACGAGCAGTACTTC.

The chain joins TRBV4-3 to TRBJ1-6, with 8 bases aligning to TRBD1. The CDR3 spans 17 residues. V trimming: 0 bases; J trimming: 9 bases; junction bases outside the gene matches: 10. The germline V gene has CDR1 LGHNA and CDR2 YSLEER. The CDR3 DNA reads TGCGCCAGCAGCCAAGACGGCAGGGGGCAGTTCGCTTCACCCCTCCACTTT. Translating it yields CASSQDGRGQFASPLHF.

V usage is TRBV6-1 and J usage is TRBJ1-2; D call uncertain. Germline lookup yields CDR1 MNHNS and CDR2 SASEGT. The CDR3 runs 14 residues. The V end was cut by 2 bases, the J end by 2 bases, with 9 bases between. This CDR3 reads CASSEKGENYGYTF. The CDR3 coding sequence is TGTGCCAGCAGTGAAAAGGGAGAAAACTATGGCTACACCTTC.

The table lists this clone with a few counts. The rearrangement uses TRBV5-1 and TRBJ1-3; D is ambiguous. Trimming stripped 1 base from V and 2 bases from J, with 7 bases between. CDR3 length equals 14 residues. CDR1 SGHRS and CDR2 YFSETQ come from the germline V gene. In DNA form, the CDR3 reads TGCGCCAGCAGCTTGTCCGTTACTGGAAACACCATATATTTT. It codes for CASSLSVTGNTIYF.

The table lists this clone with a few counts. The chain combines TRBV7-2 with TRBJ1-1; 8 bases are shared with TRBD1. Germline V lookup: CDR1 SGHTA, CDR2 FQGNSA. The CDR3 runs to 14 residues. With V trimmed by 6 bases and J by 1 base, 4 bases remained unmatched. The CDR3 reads CASRPGQGNTEAFF. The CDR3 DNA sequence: TGTGCCAGCAGGCCCGGACAGGGGAACACTGAAGCTTTCTTT.

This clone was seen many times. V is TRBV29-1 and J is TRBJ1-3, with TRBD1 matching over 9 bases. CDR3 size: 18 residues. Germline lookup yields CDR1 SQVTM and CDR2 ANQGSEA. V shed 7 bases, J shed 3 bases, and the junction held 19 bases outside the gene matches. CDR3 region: CSALFGKGQGIGGNTIYF. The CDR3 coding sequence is TGCAGCGCCCTTTTTGGAAAGGGACAGGGAATCGGTGGAAACACCATATATTTT.

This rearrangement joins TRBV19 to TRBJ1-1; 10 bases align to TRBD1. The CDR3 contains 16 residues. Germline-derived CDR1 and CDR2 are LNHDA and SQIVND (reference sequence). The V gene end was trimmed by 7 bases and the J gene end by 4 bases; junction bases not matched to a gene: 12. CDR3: CASTQAGQGFFTEAFF. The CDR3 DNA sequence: TGTGCCAGTACCCAAGCGGGACAGGGGTTTTTCACTGAAGCTTTCTTT.

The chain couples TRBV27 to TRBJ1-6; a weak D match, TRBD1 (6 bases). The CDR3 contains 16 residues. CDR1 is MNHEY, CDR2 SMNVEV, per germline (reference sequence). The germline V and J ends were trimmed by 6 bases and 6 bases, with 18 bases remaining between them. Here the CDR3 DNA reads TGTGCCAGCAGAGGGCCAGGGGTATTAGGTAATTCACCCCTCCACTTT. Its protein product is CASRGPGVLGNSPLHF.